The 8 T cell receptor beta chains given below trace back to one sample, sequenced in a study of blood T cell repertoires in COVID-19. Sequencing used immunoSEQ multiplex PCR; TCRdb keeps in-frame clones, though not all of them. Of about 150,000 clones listed, around 85% are singletons. The sequencing sample was made of peripheral blood. The receptors were sampled from a woman aged 70 to 79 with acute or convalescent COVID-19.

The chain has TRBV6-5 and TRBJ1-6; D perhaps matches TRBD1 (6 bases). From germline, CDR1 is MNHEY and CDR2 SVGAGI. The CDR3 has 14 residues. The V and J ends lost 2 bases and 7 bases respectively, with 9 bases between them. The DNA of the CDR3 is TGTGCCAGCAGTTACCCCGGGACAAATTCACCCCTCCACTTT. Amino acids: CASSYPGTNSPLHF.

V and J are TRBV4-1 and TRBJ2-7; 11 nucleotides match TRBD1. The V gene's germline CDR1 is MGHRA and CDR2 YSYEKL. The junction had 5 bases not matched to a gene; V was cut back by 0 bases and J by 4 bases. The CDR3 covers 16 residues. Here the CDR3 DNA reads TGCGCCAGCAGCCAAGAGTTTGGGACAGGGGGTTACGAGCAGTACGTC. Translation gives CASSQEFGTGGYEQYV.

This rearrangement joins TRBV6-2 or TRBV6-3 to TRBJ2-7; D perhaps matches TRBD2 (7 bases). Deletions cut 6 bases from V and 6 bases from J, with 18 bases between. The CDR3 spans 14 residues. Germline V gene data show CDR1 as MNHEY and CDR2 as SVGEGT. The DNA of the CDR3 is TGTGCCAGCAGCCCCGGGACGGGGGGCGCCGAGCAGTACGTC. Its translation is CASSPGTGGAEQYV.

This clone was detected a few times. The chain uses TRBV28 and TRBJ1-2, with TRBD1 matching over 7 bases. Germline V gene lookup returns CDR1 MDHEN and CDR2 SYDVKM. The CDR3 runs to 15 residues. The V and J ends lost 6 bases and 7 bases, in that order; junction bases with no gene match: 14. This CDR3 is CASSPDRATFRGYTF. CDR3 in DNA: TGTGCCAGCAGCCCAGACAGGGCCACTTTCCGTGGCTACACCTTC.

This chain connects TRBV27 to TRBJ2-1, with 13 bases identical to TRBD2. V dropped 5 bases and J dropped 7; count of bases not matched to a gene: 5. Germline V CDR1 and CDR2: MNHEY, SMNVEV (reference sequence). This CDR3 is 15 amino acids long. CDR3 in amino acids: CASSRLAGGTNEQFF. DNA of the CDR3: TGTGCCAGCAGTCGACTAGCGGGGGGCACGAATGAGCAGTTCTTC.

This clone was picked up a small number of times. The chain combines TRBV18 with TRBJ1-1; 7 bases line up with TRBD1. With V trimmed by 1 base and J by 5 bases, 4 bases remained unmatched. Germline V gives CDR1 KGHSH, CDR2 LQKENI. CDR3 length equals 14 residues. CDR3 residues: CASSPQGAETEAFF. In DNA, the CDR3 is TGTGCCAGCTCACCACAGGGGGCCGAAACTGAAGCTTTCTTT.

J is TRBJ2-1 and V is TRBV2, with 8 bases fitting TRBD2. With 8 bases clipped from V and 9 bases from J, the junction kept 9 bases outside the gene matches. From germline, CDR1 is SNHLY and CDR2 FYNNEI. This CDR3 region has 13 residues. CDR3 sequence reads: CASRAGEVGEQFF. CDR3 DNA: TGTGCCAGCCGAGCGGGGGAAGTCGGTGAGCAGTTCTTC. The variable domain in full, with the rest retrieved from reference TRBV2 and TRBJ2-1, is EPEVTQTPSHQVTQMGQEVILRCVPISNHLYFYWYRQILGQKVEFLVSFYNNEISEKSEIFDDQFSVERPDGSNFTLKIRSTKLEDSAMYFCASRAGEVGEQFFGPGTRLTVL.

This chain links TRBV14 with TRBJ1-6, with no clear D. Trimming left V 4 bases short and J 9 bases short, with 10 bases between. Germline-derived CDR1 and CDR2 are SGHDN and FVKESK. The length of the CDR3 is 13 residues. The CDR3 is CASSPVYGSPLHF. The DNA for the CDR3 is TGTGCCAGCAGCCCCGTCTATGGTTCACCCCTCCACTTT.